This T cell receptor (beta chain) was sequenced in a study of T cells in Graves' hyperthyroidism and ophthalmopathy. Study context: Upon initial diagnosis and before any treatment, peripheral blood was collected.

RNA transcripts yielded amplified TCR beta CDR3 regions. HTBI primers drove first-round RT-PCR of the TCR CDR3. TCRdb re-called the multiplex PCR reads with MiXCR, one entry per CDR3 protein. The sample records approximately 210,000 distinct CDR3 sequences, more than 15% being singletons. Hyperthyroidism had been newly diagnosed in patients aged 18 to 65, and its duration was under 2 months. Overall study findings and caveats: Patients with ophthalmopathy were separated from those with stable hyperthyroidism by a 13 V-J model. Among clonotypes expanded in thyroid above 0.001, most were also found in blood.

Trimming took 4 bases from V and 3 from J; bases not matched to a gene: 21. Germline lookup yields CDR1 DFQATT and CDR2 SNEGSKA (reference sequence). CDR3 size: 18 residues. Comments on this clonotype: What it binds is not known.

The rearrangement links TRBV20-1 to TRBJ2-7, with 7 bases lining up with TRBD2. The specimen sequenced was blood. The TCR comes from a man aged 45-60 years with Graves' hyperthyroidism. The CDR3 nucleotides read TGCAGTGCTAACTTGAGGAGGGGCCCTAGCGGCAGCCTCTACGAGCAGTACTTC. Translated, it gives CSANLRRGPSGSLYEQYF.